Listed below are T cell receptor beta chains from one sample, sequenced in a study of blood T cells in healthy people across ages. One entry per CDR3 protein results from TCRdb running MiXCR on the 5' RACE reads. The table records about 1.8 million distinct CDR3 sequences, around half of them present only once. Sequenced: blood. The receptors were sampled from a woman between 40 and 50 years old in good health. The CDR3 runs from the conserved cysteine through the conserved F or W. Fields, in order: D gene, J gene, clone size, V gene, CDR3 protein, CDR3 DNA. D genes are given only for firm matches. Size is omitted from some rows. Given values are once, few, many or a class for expanded clones.

D: .
J: TRBJ2-7
size: .
V: TRBV18
CDR3: CASSRLMDEQYF
DNA: TGTGCCAGCTCGAGGCTAATGGACGAGCAGTACTTC

D: .
J: TRBJ2-7
size: once
V: TRBV6-1
CDR3: CAHGSPDGAFEQYF
DNA: TGTGCCCACGGAAGCCCGGACGGCGCTTTCGAGCAGTACTTC

D: .
J: TRBJ1-5
size: .
V: TRBV7-8
CDR3: CASSFVTGGQPQHF
DNA: TGTGCCAGCAGCTTTGTGACCGGGGGTCAGCCCCAGCATTTT

D: .
J: TRBJ1-2
size: .
V: TRBV7-2
CDR3: CASSFPEVGGYGYTF
DNA: TGTGCCAGCAGCTTTCCGGAGGTTGGGGGCTATGGCTACACCTTC

D: .
J: TRBJ1-2
size: .
V: TRBV7-9
CDR3: CASGSYGVDGYTF
DNA: TGTGCCAGCGGCAGCTACGGGGTAGATGGCTACACCTTC

D: .
J: TRBJ1-2
size: few
V: TRBV27
CDR3: CASSVSGSNYGYTF
DNA: TGTGCCAGCAGTGTATCGGGCAGTAACTATGGCTACACCTTC

D: .
J: TRBJ2-1
size: .
V: TRBV6-6
CDR3: CASSYPATNRYNEQFF
DNA: TGTGCCAGCAGTTACCCTGCTACCAACCGTTACAATGAGCAGTTCTTC

D: .
J: TRBJ1-2
size: .
V: TRBV7-9
CDR3: CASSFTAVLNFYGYTF
DNA: TGTGCCAGCAGCTTTACGGCCGTTCTAAACTTCTATGGCTACACCTTC

D: .
J: TRBJ2-5
size: .
V: TRBV12-3/TRBV12-4
CDR3: CASTPGRGRQETQYF
DNA: TGTGCCAGCACCCCCGGGCGGGGAAGGCAAGAGACCCAGTACTTC

D: .
J: TRBJ2-1
size: few
V: TRBV5-1
CDR3: CASSVSLGSGVDEQFF
DNA: TGCGCCAGCAGCGTCTCCCTAGGCTCGGGGGTGGATGAGCAGTTCTTC

D: TRBD2
J: TRBJ2-3
size: .
V: TRBV10-3
CDR3: CAIKTSGGRTDTQYF
DNA: TGTGCCATCAAAACTAGCGGGGGGAGGACAGATACGCAGTATTTT

D: .
J: TRBJ2-1
size: .
V: TRBV20-1
CDR3: CSAFTRVDNEQFF
DNA: TGCAGTGCCTTCACCAGGGTGGACAATGAGCAGTTCTTC

D: TRBD2
J: TRBJ2-1
size: .
V: TRBV27
CDR3: CASSWAMGGVPNEQFF
DNA: TGTGCCAGCAGTTGGGCCATGGGGGGGGTCCCCAATGAGCAGTTCTTC

D: .
J: TRBJ2-7
size: few
V: TRBV6-5
CDR3: CASSYMPGSEQYF
DNA: TGTGCCAGCAGTTATATGCCGGGTAGCGAGCAGTACTTC

D: TRBD1
J: TRBJ1-2
size: few
V: TRBV12-3/TRBV12-4
CDR3: CASTPGGRPSNYGYTF
DNA: TGTGCCAGCACCCCAGGGGGACGCCCGTCTAACTATGGCTACACCTTC

D: .
J: TRBJ2-3
size: once
V: TRBV5-1
CDR3: CASSQRTPSTDTQYF
DNA: TGCGCCAGCAGCCAACGGACCCCCAGCACAGATACGCAGTATTTT

D: .
J: TRBJ1-2
size: .
V: TRBV29-1
CDR3: CSGLRGADYGYTF
DNA: TGCAGCGGCCTCAGGGGTGCGGACTATGGCTACACCTTC

D: TRBD2
J: TRBJ2-1
size: .
V: TRBV27
CDR3: CASIAIGTSGVIINEQFF
DNA: TGTGCCAGCATCGCAATCGGGACTAGCGGGGTGATAATTAATGAGCAGTTCTTC

D: TRBD1
J: TRBJ1-2
size: .
V: TRBV20-1
CDR3: CSAKDRGEGHGYTF
DNA: TGCAGTGCTAAAGACAGGGGAGAGGGACATGGCTACACCTTC

D: TRBD1
J: TRBJ2-1
size: .
V: TRBV7-2
CDR3: CASSSPPGQGAIEQFF
DNA: TGTGCCAGCAGCTCTCCACCGGGACAGGGTGCGATTGAGCAGTTCTTC

D: .
J: TRBJ2-3
size: few
V: TRBV4-3
CDR3: CASSQDREYTQYF
DNA: TGCGCCAGCAGCCAAGATCGCGAGTATACGCAGTATTTT

D: TRBD1
J: TRBJ1-5
size: .
V: TRBV28
CDR3: CASTTGTANNQPQHF
DNA: TGTGCCAGCACCACCGGGACAGCAAACAATCAGCCCCAGCATTTT

D: TRBD1
J: TRBJ2-7
size: .
V: TRBV7-8
CDR3: CASSFETGPIYEQYF
DNA: TGTGCCAGCAGCTTCGAGACAGGGCCCATCTACGAGCAGTACTTC

D: .
J: TRBJ2-3
size: .
V: TRBV7-2
CDR3: CASRSMAANTDTQYF
DNA: TGTGCCAGCCGTTCGATGGCAGCCAACACAGATACGCAGTATTTT

D: TRBD2
J: TRBJ2-1
size: .
V: TRBV19
CDR3: CASSTAGGQKEQFF
DNA: TGTGCCAGTAGTACGGCGGGGGGGCAGAAGGAGCAGTTCTTC

D: TRBD2
J: TRBJ2-1
size: few
V: TRBV4-2
CDR3: CASSPAGTTVGEQFF
DNA: TGTGCCAGCAGCCCTGCTGGGACTACCGTTGGTGAGCAGTTCTTC

D: .
J: TRBJ2-1
size: few
V: TRBV7-3
CDR3: CASSPEASSYNEQFF
DNA: TGTGCCAGCAGCCCGGAGGCTTCCTCCTACAATGAGCAGTTCTTC

D: .
J: TRBJ2-1
size: .
V: TRBV7-8
CDR3: CASSLDMGSLSYNEQFF
DNA: TGTGCCAGCAGCTTAGATATGGGCAGCCTCTCCTACAATGAGCAGTTCTTC

D: .
J: TRBJ1-2
size: .
V: TRBV5-5
CDR3: CASRFQHSNYGYTF
DNA: TGTGCCAGCAGGTTCCAACACAGTAACTATGGCTACACCTTC

D: TRBD2
J: TRBJ2-3
size: .
V: TRBV5-1
CDR3: CASSLGTSGVSGDTQYF
DNA: TGCGCCAGCAGCTTGGGGACTAGCGGGGTTTCCGGAGATACGCAGTATTTT

D: .
J: TRBJ1-2
size: few
V: TRBV14
CDR3: CASSQDPTGHYGYTF
DNA: TGTGCCAGCAGCCAAGATCCCACAGGGCACTATGGCTACACCTTC

D: .
J: TRBJ1-1
size: .
V: TRBV5-1
CDR3: CASSLASLNTEAFF
DNA: TGCGCCAGCAGCTTGGCCTCACTGAACACTGAAGCTTTCTTT

D: .
J: TRBJ2-1
size: .
V: TRBV4-2
CDR3: CASSFLRQAREQFF
DNA: TGTGCCAGCAGCTTTCTAAGACAGGCCAGGGAGCAGTTCTTC

D: .
J: TRBJ1-5
size: .
V: TRBV5-1
CDR3: CASSLYIDQPQHF
DNA: TGCGCCAGCAGCTTGTATATAGATCAGCCCCAGCATTTT

D: .
J: TRBJ1-6
size: .
V: TRBV2
CDR3: CASSEQPESTLHF
DNA: TGTGCCAGCAGTGAACAGCCCGAGTCCACCCTCCACTTT

D: .
J: TRBJ2-5
size: .
V: TRBV24-1
CDR3: CATSDRLTAGKETQYF
DNA: TGTGCCACCAGTGATCGACTGACGGCGGGGAAAGAGACCCAGTACTTC

D: .
J: TRBJ1-1
size: .
V: TRBV11-2
CDR3: CASSSYAGGEAFF
DNA: TGTGCCAGCAGCTCCTACGCCGGTGGGGAAGCTTTCTTT

D: .
J: TRBJ1-5
size: .
V: TRBV4-2
CDR3: CASSPTLHTEQPQHF
DNA: TGTGCCAGCAGCCCTACCCTGCACACAGAGCAGCCCCAGCATTTT

D: .
J: TRBJ1-6
size: .
V: TRBV20-1
CDR3: CSAPGANSPLHF
DNA: TGCAGTGCCCCAGGGGCCAATTCACCCCTCCACTTT

D: TRBD1
J: TRBJ2-3
size: .
V: TRBV7-2
CDR3: CASSLTGGPASDTRYF
DNA: TGTGCCAGCAGCCTCACAGGGGGCCCCGCATCAGATACGCGGTATTTT

D: .
J: TRBJ2-7
size: .
V: TRBV28
CDR3: CASSPKGACEQYF
DNA: TGTGCCAGCAGTCCCAAAGGGGCCTGCGAGCAGTACTTC

D: TRBD1
J: TRBJ1-2
size: .
V: TRBV29-1
CDR3: CSVAKELDRGRGYTF
DNA: TGCAGCGTTGCGAAGGAGCTAGACAGGGGGCGAGGCTACACCTTC

D: .
J: TRBJ2-7
size: .
V: TRBV2
CDR3: CASSEGLVPYEQYF
DNA: TGTGCCAGCAGTGAAGGTCTAGTTCCCTACGAGCAGTACTTC

D: TRBD1
J: TRBJ1-2
size: few
V: TRBV20-1
CDR3: CSADPTGGHGYTF
DNA: TGCAGTGCTGACCCGACAGGGGGCCATGGCTACACCTTC

D: .
J: TRBJ1-2
size: .
V: TRBV6-1
CDR3: CASSEALTGYYGYTF
DNA: TGTGCCAGCAGTGAAGCGCTTACAGGGTACTATGGCTACACCTTC

D: .
J: TRBJ2-5
size: .
V: TRBV7-8
CDR3: CASSWRTAPLGGTQYF
DNA: TGTGCCAGCAGCTGGCGGACCGCTCCCCTGGGGGGGACCCAGTACTTC

D: .
J: TRBJ2-1
size: .
V: TRBV20-1
CDR3: CSARDDRGEQFF
DNA: TGCAGTGCTAGAGATGACCGGGGTGAGCAGTTCTTC

D: TRBD2
J: TRBJ2-5
size: .
V: TRBV4-3
CDR3: CASSHCGGETQYF
DNA: TGCGCCAGCAGCCACTGCGGGGGGGAGACCCAGTACTTC

D: .
J: TRBJ1-2
size: few
V: TRBV5-6
CDR3: CASSLVGGGTYGYTF
DNA: TGTGCCAGCAGCTTGGTCGGTGGGGGGACCTATGGCTACACCTTC

D: .
J: TRBJ1-4
size: .
V: TRBV5-1
CDR3: CASSRGQQEKLFF
DNA: TGCGCCAGCAGCAGGGGCCAGCAGGAAAAACTGTTTTTT

D: .
J: TRBJ1-1
size: few
V: TRBV7-2
CDR3: CASSFITEAFF
DNA: TGTGCCAGCAGCTTTATCACTGAAGCTTTCTTT

D: .
J: TRBJ2-4
size: .
V: TRBV6-5
CDR3: CASGWSDIQYF
DNA: TGTGCCAGCGGGTGGTCGGACATTCAGTACTTC

D: .
J: TRBJ2-6
size: .
V: TRBV5-1
CDR3: CASRVGSGQSSGANVLTF
DNA: TGCGCCAGCAGGGTGGGTTCGGGACAAAGCTCTGGGGCCAACGTCCTGACTTTC

D: .
J: TRBJ2-1
size: .
V: TRBV10-3
CDR3: CAISDRWGFNEQFF
DNA: TGTGCCATCAGTGATCGGTGGGGATTTAATGAGCAGTTCTTC

D: .
J: TRBJ2-3
size: .
V: TRBV5-6
CDR3: CASSTTGLLQDTQYF
DNA: TGTGCCAGCAGTACGACTGGGCTTCTGCAAGATACGCAGTATTTT

D: .
J: TRBJ2-3
size: .
V: TRBV6-6
CDR3: CASRDTATDTQYF
DNA: TGTGCCAGCAGGGACACCGCCACAGATACGCAGTATTTT

D: .
J: TRBJ2-3
size: few
V: TRBV7-9
CDR3: CASSYIQGTTDTQYF
DNA: TGTGCCAGCAGCTATATCCAGGGAACCACAGATACGCAGTATTTT

D: .
J: TRBJ2-1
size: .
V: TRBV5-6
CDR3: CASSFPGRTYNEQFF
DNA: TGTGCCAGCAGCTTTCCGGGACGGACCTACAATGAGCAGTTCTTC

D: TRBD2
J: TRBJ2-7
size: .
V: TRBV6-2/TRBV6-3
CDR3: CASSYTTSGDYEQYF
DNA: TGTGCCAGCAGTTACACGACTAGCGGGGACTACGAGCAGTACTTC

D: .
J: TRBJ2-5
size: .
V: TRBV27
CDR3: CASSHRIQETQYF
DNA: TGTGCCAGCAGTCATAGAATCCAAGAGACCCAGTACTTC